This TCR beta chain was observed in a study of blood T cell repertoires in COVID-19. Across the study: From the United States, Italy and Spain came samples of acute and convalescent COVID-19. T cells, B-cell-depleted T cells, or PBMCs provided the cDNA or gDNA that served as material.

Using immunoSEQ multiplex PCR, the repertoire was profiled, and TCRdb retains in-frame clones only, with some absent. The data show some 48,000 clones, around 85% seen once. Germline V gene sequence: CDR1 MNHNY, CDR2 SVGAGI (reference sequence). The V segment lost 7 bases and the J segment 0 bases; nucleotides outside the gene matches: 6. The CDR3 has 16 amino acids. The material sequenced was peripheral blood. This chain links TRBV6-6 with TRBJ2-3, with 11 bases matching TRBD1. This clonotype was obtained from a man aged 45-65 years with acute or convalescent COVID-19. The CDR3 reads CASKDRGRISTDTQYF. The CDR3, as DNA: TGTGCCAGCAAGGACAGGGGGCGGATAAGCACAGATACGCAGTATTTT.